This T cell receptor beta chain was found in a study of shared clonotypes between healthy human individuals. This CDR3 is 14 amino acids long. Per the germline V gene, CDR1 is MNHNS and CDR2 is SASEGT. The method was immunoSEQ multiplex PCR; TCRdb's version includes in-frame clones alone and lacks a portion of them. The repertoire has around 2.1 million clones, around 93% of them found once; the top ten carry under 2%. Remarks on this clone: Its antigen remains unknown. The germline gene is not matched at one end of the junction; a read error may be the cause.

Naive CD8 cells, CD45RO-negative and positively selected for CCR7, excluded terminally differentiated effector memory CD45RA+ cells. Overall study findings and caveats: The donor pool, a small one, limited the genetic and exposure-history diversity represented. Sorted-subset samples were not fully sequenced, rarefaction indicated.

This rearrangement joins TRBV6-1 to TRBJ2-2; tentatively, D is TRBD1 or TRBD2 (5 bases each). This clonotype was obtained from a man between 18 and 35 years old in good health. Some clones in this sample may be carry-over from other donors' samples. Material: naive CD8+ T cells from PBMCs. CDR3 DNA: TGTGCCAGCCGTGAGGGGCATTACACCGGGGAGCTGTTTTTT. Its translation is CASREGHYTGELFF.